The clone carrying this TCR beta chain came up many times. In TCRdb, the PCR reads were re-called with MiXCR into one record per CDR3 protein. The sample yields approximately 670,000 distinct CDR3 sequences, about 20% seen once. The data are from a study of molecular identifiers for immune sequencing clone quantification. Germline CDR1 SNHLY, CDR2 FYNNEI. The CDR3 contains 16 residues. Trimming left V 5 bases short and J 2 bases short, with 19 bases between. The sequenced sample was naive CD8+ T cells from blood, with Jurkat cell RNA spiked in. As for subset: FACS-sorted CD8+CD4-CCR7+CD45RA+ naive T cells. The J gene is TRBJ2-7, the V gene TRBV2, with D perhaps TRBD1 (6 bases). This clonotype originated in a human donor in good health. Some libraries in this study had Jurkat cell RNA spiked in. The CDR3, as DNA: TGTGCCAGCAGTTCGCCACAGGGCAGTAGGACCTACGAGCAGTACTTC. Translating it yields CASSSPQGSRTYEQYF.